The 8 T cell receptor beta chains below all came from one sample that was sequenced in a study of cytomegalovirus exposure and HLA in healthy donors. The PCR ran on 60 Vbeta and 13 Jbeta primers. Repertoires were generated with immunoSEQ multiplex PCR, while TCRdb's copy carries only in-frame clones and drops some. The sample table sets out more than 200,000 clones. The sample comprised PBMCs. The receptor set was obtained from a woman in her 30s in good health and CMV-seropositive.

The CDR3 nucleotides are TGTGCCAGCTCACCACGGCCGACAGGGGGGGTCTATGGCTACACCTTC. It is translated as CASSPRPTGGVYGYTF. The V and J genes are TRBV18 and TRBJ1-2, with TRBD1 matching over 9 bases. V gave up 1 base and J gave up 4 bases; unmatched junction bases: 7. The CDR3 has 16 residues. Germline V lookup: CDR1 KGHSH, CDR2 LQKENI.

The chain is built from TRBV5-1 and TRBJ2-5; perhaps TRBD1 as D (6 bases). Trimming pared 0 bases from V and 1 base from J, leaving 10 bases between. The CDR3 has 15 residues. Germline CDR1 is SGHRS and CDR2 is YFSETQ. The CDR3 DNA is TGCGCCAGCAGCTTGGGGACAGCGACCCAAGAGACCCAGTACTTC. Its protein product is CASSLGTATQETQYF.

V is TRBV5-1 and J is TRBJ2-5, with 9 bases that match TRBD1. CDR1 and CDR2 (germline): SGHRS, YFSETQ. After removal of 7 bases from V and 2 bases from J, the junction contained 9 bases not matched to a gene. There are 15 residues in the CDR3. The CDR3 DNA reads TGCGCCAGCCGACCGGGGACAGGGAGGCAAGAGACCCAGTACTTC. Translation gives CASRPGTGRQETQYF.

V and J are TRBV6-1 and TRBJ1-5; no reliable D call. CDR3 size: 15 residues. The germline gives CDR1 MNHNS, CDR2 SASEGT. Trimming stripped 5 bases from V and 3 bases from J, with 14 bases between. The CDR3 coding sequence is TGTGCCAGCAGTATTGCGACAACCTTCAATCAGCCCCAGCATTTT. Translating gives CASSIATTFNQPQHF.

The V and J genes are TRBV6-6 and TRBJ2-7, with 7 bases lining up with TRBD2. This CDR3 region has 13 residues. J gave up 5 bases and V 6 bases, and 7 bases lay outside the gene matches. Germline CDR1 reads MNHNY; CDR2 reads SVGAGI (reference sequence). The chain's CDR3 is CASRLSSGDEQYF. CDR3 DNA sequence: TGTGCCAGCAGGCTGTCTAGCGGCGACGAGCAGTACTTC.

V usage is TRBV2 and J usage is TRBJ2-7; D is perhaps TRBD1 (5 bases). Germline assignment: CDR1 SNHLY and CDR2 FYNNEI. This CDR3 comprises 12 residues. V lost 7 bases and J lost 1, with 8 bases in between. CDR3 protein: CASTTDSYEQYF. CDR3 sequence (DNA): TGTGCCAGCACGACAGATTCCTACGAGCAGTACTTC.

The rearrangement uses TRBV7-2 and TRBJ2-3; TRBD2 agrees at 8 bases. The CDR3 totals 15 residues. The ends lost 5 bases at V and 0 bases at J; junction bases unmatched: 4. Germline CDR1 and CDR2: SGHTA and FQGNSA. This chain's CDR3 is CASSPGLASTDTQYF. The CDR3 DNA follows: TGTGCCAGCAGCCCCGGACTAGCTAGCACAGATACGCAGTATTTT.

This chain joins TRBV7-8 and TRBJ1-5; D remains unclear. The V and J ends lost 2 bases and 0 bases respectively, with 14 bases between them. The CDR3 has 17 amino acids. Germline lookup yields CDR1 SGHVS and CDR2 FQNEAQ. The CDR3 bases are TGTGCCAGCAGCTTAAAGACGAAGACTTATAGCAATCAGCCCCAGCATTTT. Translating it yields CASSLKTKTYSNQPQHF.